Below, 31 T cell receptor beta chains from the same sample are listed, as sequenced in a study of cytomegalovirus exposure and HLA in healthy donors. The PCR made use of 60 Vbeta and 13 Jbeta primers. Sequencing used immunoSEQ multiplex PCR; TCRdb keeps in-frame clones, though not all of them. Here the sample spans fewer than 150,000 clones, roughly 77% being singletons. The sequenced sample consisted of PBMCs. The receptors here all came from a man aged 25-45 years in good health and CMV-seronegative.

The rearrangement links TRBV10-2 to TRBJ2-4; D uncertain. Deletions cut 3 bases from V and 10 bases from J, with 10 bases between. Germline assignment: CDR1 WSHSY and CDR2 SAAADI. The CDR3 covers 12 residues. CDR3 residues: CASSDFPQIQYF. In DNA form, the CDR3 reads TGCGCCAGCAGTGATTTCCCACAAATTCAGTACTTC.

This clone has a count of ten or more. This chain's CDR3 is CAWSGLTLGREGRDTQYF. In nucleotides, the CDR3 is TGTGCCTGGAGTGGTTTAACCCTCGGGCGGGAGGGCCGGGATACGCAGTATTTT. This chain uses TRBV30 with TRBJ2-3, with 9 bases aligning to TRBD2. The CDR3 has 18 amino acids. V trimming: 1 base; J trimming: 6 bases; junction bases outside the gene matches: 17. Germline values: CDR1 GTSNPN, CDR2 SVGIG (reference sequence).

V usage is TRBV19 and J usage is TRBJ1-3; maybe TRBD1 (6 bases). Trimming shortened V by 10 bases and J by 0 bases, and 13 bases separated the two germline ends. Germline V gene sequence: CDR1 LNHDA, CDR2 SQIVND (reference sequence). CDR3 length: 14 residues. The CDR3 region is CATPGQRSGNTIYF. Here the CDR3 DNA reads TGTGCCACCCCAGGACAGCGCTCTGGAAACACCATATATTTT.

The J gene is TRBJ2-1, the V gene TRBV4-1, with TRBD1 identical over 7 bases. The V and J ends lost 1 base and 13 bases, in that order; junction bases with no gene match: 7. Germline V lookup: CDR1 MGHRA, CDR2 YSYEKL. The CDR3 totals 13 residues. CDR3 residues: CASSQALGQTQFF. In DNA, the CDR3 is TGCGCCAGCAGCCAAGCCCTGGGACAGACACAGTTCTTC.

The V and J genes are TRBV10-3 and TRBJ2-7; the match to TRBD2 covers 9 bases. Germline CDR1 and CDR2: ENHRY and SYGVKD. J gave up 3 bases and V 2 bases, and 5 bases lay outside the gene matches. The CDR3 spans 15 residues. This chain's CDR3 is CAISEGGGGGYEQYF. The CDR3 nucleotides read TGTGCCATCAGTGAGGGCGGGGGGGGCGGCTACGAGCAGTACTTC.

The chain employs TRBV29-1 and TRBJ2-5; 7 positions match TRBD1. CDR1 and CDR2 from the germline V gene are SQVTM and ANQGSEA. The CDR3 covers 13 residues. The J segment lost 4 bases and the V segment lost 3 bases, leaving 5 bases of the junction unmatched. The CDR3 bases are TGCAGCGTTGAGACAGGGCTCCGAGAGACCCAGTACTTC. This encodes CSVETGLRETQYF.

The chain is built from TRBV28 and TRBJ2-7; TRBD1 is a possible D gene (5 bases). CDR1 and CDR2 from the germline V gene are MDHEN and SYDVKM. V dropped 7 bases and J dropped 3 bases, with 13 bases sitting between them. This CDR3 is 13 amino acids long. The CDR3: CASTLGRFYEQYF. The CDR3 DNA is TGTGCCAGCACCCTGGGGCGGTTCTACGAGCAGTACTTC.

The V and J genes are TRBV28 and TRBJ1-4, with 8 bases fitting TRBD1. The CDR3 has 16 residues. The germline CDR1 and CDR2 sequences are MDHEN and SYDVKM. Germline trimming cut 1 base from V and 7 bases from J; bases unmatched to any gene: 8. The CDR3 protein is CASSLFGQGRGEKLFF. The CDR3 region has the DNA TGTGCCAGCAGTTTATTCGGACAGGGCAGGGGTGAAAAACTGTTTTTT.

J is TRBJ1-1 and V is TRBV6-5, with 11 bases matching TRBD1. This CDR3 contains 15 residues. CDR1 and CDR2 from the germline V gene are MNHEY and SVGAGI. The V segment lost 4 bases and the J segment 7 bases; nucleotides outside the gene matches: 8. The chain's CDR3 is CASSSGQGGKNEAFF. The CDR3 bases are TGTGCCAGCAGTTCGGGACAGGGGGGCAAGAATGAAGCTTTCTTT.

The chain employs TRBV4-2 and TRBJ1-4, with TRBD1 matching over 7 bases. CDR1 LGHNA and CDR2 YNFKEQ come from the germline V gene. Trimming at V came to 1 base and at J to 8 bases, leaving 7 bases not matched to a gene. The CDR3 runs 15 residues. Written as DNA, the CDR3 is TGTGCCAGCAGCCAAGCCCGGGACAGTGGAGAAAAACTGTTTTTT. Its protein product is CASSQARDSGEKLFF.

V is TRBV25-1 and J is TRBJ1-1; no clear D. Germline V gene lookup returns CDR1 MGHDK and CDR2 SYGVNS. The V gene lost 3 bases and the J gene lost 1 base, with 9 bases spanning the gap. The CDR3 is 14 amino acids. The CDR3 nucleotides are TGTGCCAGCAGTGATATTTCTTCGAACACTGAAGCTTTCTTT. It is translated as CASSDISSNTEAFF. Full variable domain (rest looked up from reference TRBV25-1 and TRBJ1-1): EADIYQTPRYLVIGTGKKITLECSQTMGHDKMYWYQQDPGMELHLIHYSYGVNSTEKGDLSSESTVSRIRTEHFPLTLESARPSHTSQYLCASSDISSNTEAFFGQGTRLTVV.

The rearrangement uses TRBV27 and TRBJ1-5, with 10 bases lining up with TRBD1. Germline trimming cut 5 bases from V and 0 bases from J; bases unmatched to any gene: 10. The germline gives CDR1 MNHEY, CDR2 SMNVEV (reference sequence). CDR3 size: 18 residues. CDR3 nucleotides: TGTGCCAGCAGTCGACCGGGACAGGGGTCGTATAGCAATCAGCCCCAGCATTTT. Translated: CASSRPGQGSYSNQPQHF.

The chain links TRBV7-6 to TRBJ2-7; 8 bases line up with TRBD2. CDR1 is SGHVS, CDR2 FNYEAQ, per germline. J lost 5 bases, V lost 5 bases, and 8 bases had no gene match. The CDR3 covers 14 residues. This chain's CDR3 is CASSKLGLAHEQYF. The DNA of the CDR3 is TGTGCCAGCAGCAAACTAGGACTAGCCCACGAGCAGTACTTC. Full variable domain (missing parts from reference TRBV7-6 and TRBJ2-7): GAGVSQSPRYKVTKRGQDVALRCDPISGHVSLYWYRQALGQGPEFLTYFNYEAQQDKSGLPNDRFSAERPEGSISTLTIQRTEQRDSAMYRCASSKLGLAHEQYFGPGTRLTVT.

The chain recombines TRBV15 with TRBJ2-7; tentatively, D is TRBD2 (5 bases). The V gene lost 0 bases and the J gene lost 2 bases, with 8 bases spanning the gap. Germline CDR1 and CDR2: LNHNV and YYDKDF (reference sequence). The CDR3 is made up of 14 amino acids. The CDR3 DNA reads as TGTGCCACCAGCAGAGATCGGGGTCCCTACGAGCAGTACTTC. As protein: CATSRDRGPYEQYF.

The chain carries TRBV27 and TRBJ2-5; 9 nucleotides match TRBD1. CDR3 length: 14 amino acids. CDR1 is MNHEY, CDR2 SMNVEV, per germline (reference sequence). Trimming removed 3 bases from V and 5 bases from J; junction bases left unmatched: 4. The DNA of the CDR3 is TGTGCCAGCAGTTTGGACAGGGGTTTGGAGACCCAGTACTTC. This gives the protein CASSLDRGLETQYF.

CDR3 in amino acids: CASSLEVLAGAWGELFF. In DNA, the CDR3 is TGCGCCAGCAGCTTGGAAGTCCTAGCGGGAGCTTGGGGGGAGCTGTTTTTT. The chain carries TRBV5-1 and TRBJ2-2; TRBD2 matches at 10 bases. Germline loops: CDR1 SGHRS, CDR2 YFSETQ. The CDR3 contains 17 residues. With 0 bases clipped from V and 8 bases from J, the junction kept 10 bases outside the gene matches.

This clone has a handful of counts. V is TRBV2 and J is TRBJ2-2, with a possible D match to TRBD2 (6 bases). CDR1 and CDR2 (germline): SNHLY, FYNNEI. The CDR3 runs to 14 residues. V dropped 7 bases and J dropped 1 base, with 10 bases sitting between them. The CDR3 DNA follows: TGTGCCAGCACTAGCGCTATGAACACCGGGGAGCTGTTTTTT. Translation gives CASTSAMNTGELFF.

J is TRBJ2-2 and V is TRBV6-1, with D unresolved. The length of the CDR3 is 13 residues. CDR1 MNHNS and CDR2 SASEGT come from the germline V gene. V lost 7 bases and J 6 bases, leaving 12 bases between the germline ends. The CDR3 sequence is CASTLPLPGELFF. The DNA of the CDR3 is TGTGCCAGCACCCTGCCCCTACCCGGGGAGCTGTTTTTT.

The CDR3 sequence: CASSSRRGGSYNEQFF. CDR3 nucleotide sequence: TGTGCCAGCAGCTCCCGGCGGGGGGGCTCCTACAATGAGCAGTTCTTC. The chain is built from TRBV7-9 and TRBJ2-1; the match to TRBD2 covers 9 bases. CDR1 and CDR2 from the germline V gene are SEHNR and FQNEAQ (reference sequence). J was trimmed by 0 bases and V by 4 bases; bases with no gene match: 4. This CDR3 spans 16 amino acids.

V usage is TRBV5-4 and J usage is TRBJ2-3, with 8 bases lining up with TRBD1. From germline, CDR1 is SGHNT and CDR2 YYREEE (reference sequence). The ends lost 5 bases at V and 1 base at J; junction bases unmatched: 15. The CDR3 has 18 residues. As DNA, the CDR3 is TGTGCCAGCAGGAACCGGGGAGAGACAGGGGATCGCACAGATACGCAGTATTTT. Protein: CASRNRGETGDRTDTQYF. Variable domain in full (rest from reference TRBV5-4 and TRBJ2-3): ETGVTQSPTHLIKTRGQQVTLRCSSQSGHNTVSWYQQALGQGPQFIFQYYREEENGRGNFPPRFSGLQFPNYSSELNVNALELDDSALYLCASRNRGETGDRTDTQYFGPGTRLTVL.

The chain is built from TRBV6-1 and TRBJ1-2; D is possibly TRBD1 (6 bases). The CDR3 length is 15 residues. In germline, CDR1 is MNHNS, CDR2 SASEGT. V lost 5 bases to trimming and J lost 2 bases, with 15 bases between them. This CDR3 reads CASSSRDTGNYGYTF. The CDR3 DNA follows: TGTGCCAGCAGTTCTCGGGACACCGGAAACTATGGCTACACCTTC.

The V and J genes are TRBV10-2 and TRBJ2-3; tentatively, D is TRBD2 (5 bases). Germline V gene lookup returns CDR1 WSHSY and CDR2 SAAADI. This CDR3 has 16 residues. Deletions cut 2 bases from V and 2 bases from J, with 14 bases between. DNA of the CDR3: TGCGCCAGCAGTGAGAGTCGGCCCGGGAACACAGATACGCAGTATTTT. It specifies CASSESRPGNTDTQYF.

This chain links TRBV30 with TRBJ1-6; the D gene is possibly TRBD1 (5 bases). The CDR3 runs 14 residues. Trimming took 2 bases from V and 6 from J, leaving 11 bases between them. Germline lookup yields CDR1 GTSNPN and CDR2 SVGIG (reference sequence). This CDR3 is CAWSKGFGNSPLHF. The CDR3 nucleotides read TGTGCCTGGAGTAAGGGGTTTGGTAATTCACCCCTCCACTTT.

V usage is TRBV9 and J usage is TRBJ2-3; 12 bases are a match to TRBD2. V was clipped by 0 bases and J by 4 bases; unmatched bases: 3. Germline assignment: CDR1 SGDLS and CDR2 YYNGEE. This CDR3 has 16 amino acids. CDR3 loop: CASSVGASGGADTQYF. The CDR3 DNA reads TGTGCCAGCAGCGTAGGGGCTAGCGGGGGGGCAGATACGCAGTATTTT.

This chain joins TRBV28 and TRBJ1-1; D is ambiguous. CDR3 length equals 14 residues. Germline V gene sequence: CDR1 MDHEN, CDR2 SYDVKM. V lost 2 bases and J 1 base, leaving 8 bases between the germline ends. CDR3 in amino acids: CASSLGHKNTEAFF. The CDR3 region has the DNA TGTGCCAGCAGTTTAGGGCACAAGAACACTGAAGCTTTCTTT. The full variable domain, in which reference TRBV28 and TRBJ1-1 provide the parts outside the CDR3, is DVKVTQSSRYLVKRTGEKVFLECVQDMDHENMFWYRQDPGLGLRLIYFSYDVKMKEKGDIPEGYSVSREKKERFSLILESASTNQTSMYLCASSLGHKNTEAFFGQGTRLTVV.

The chain employs TRBV5-5 and TRBJ2-7, with 9 bases that match TRBD1. The CDR3 contains 16 residues. Germline V gives CDR1 SGHKS, CDR2 YYEKEE (reference sequence). The V gene end was trimmed by 6 bases and the J gene end by 2 bases; junction bases not matched to a gene: 12. CDR3 DNA sequence: TGTGCCAGCACCAGGCCGGGGGGACAGGGCACCTACGAGCAGTACTTC. Translating gives CASTRPGGQGTYEQYF.

V is TRBV6-5 and J is TRBJ1-2; 9 bases map to TRBD1. There are 15 residues in the CDR3. After removal of 0 bases from V and 5 bases from J, the junction contained 4 bases not matched to a gene. Germline V gene data show CDR1 as MNHEY and CDR2 as SVGAGI. CDR3 DNA sequence: TGTGCCAGCAGTTACTCCGGGACAGGGTCTTATGGCTACACCTTC. It yields the protein CASSYSGTGSYGYTF.

The chain has TRBV5-1 and TRBJ1-4; TRBD1 might be the D (6 bases). With 3 bases removed from V and 3 bases from J, the gap between germline ends came to 15 bases. The CDR3 runs to 16 residues. Looked up from germline, CDR1 is SGHRS and CDR2 is YFSETQ. The CDR3: CASSSGQTPANEKLFF. The CDR3 DNA reads TGCGCCAGCAGCTCAGGACAGACCCCTGCTAATGAAAAACTGTTTTTT.

The gene calls are TRBV5-1 and TRBJ2-3, with D possibly matching TRBD1 (6 bases). The germline gives CDR1 SGHRS, CDR2 YFSETQ. The V end was cut by 0 bases, the J end by 0 bases, with 14 bases between. CDR3 length: 17 residues. CDR3 protein: CASSLGHRDTSTDTQYF. CDR3 sequence (DNA): TGCGCCAGCAGCTTGGGGCACAGGGATACTAGCACAGATACGCAGTATTTT.

This clone was counted once. The chain links TRBV4-1 to TRBJ1-2; possible D gene TRBD1, 5 bases. V lost 8 bases and J 3 bases, leaving 22 bases between the germline ends. Germline V lookup: CDR1 MGHRA, CDR2 YSYEKL. The CDR3 contains 16 residues. The CDR3 region is CASAKHWGDLDYGYTF. In DNA, the CDR3 is TGCGCCAGCGCTAAACACTGGGGGGACCTTGACTATGGCTACACCTTC.

The chain uses TRBV5-1 and TRBJ2-7, with 9 bases matching TRBD1. This CDR3 is 15 amino acids long. From germline, CDR1 is SGHRS and CDR2 YFSETQ. The V gene end was trimmed by 1 base and the J gene end by 3 bases; junction bases not matched to a gene: 5. As DNA, the CDR3 is TGCGCCAGCAGCTTGTCCGGGACAGGGAACTACGAGCAGTACTTC. Protein: CASSLSGTGNYEQYF.